The rows below give T cell receptor beta chains drawn from one sample of a study of T cells after yellow fever vaccination. TCRdb independently ran MiXCR on the 5' RACE reads; one entry per CDR3 protein. This repertoire shows 200,000 to 300,000 distinct CDR3 sequences, around 13% found once; its top ten account for about 0.51%. Specimen: CD4+ T cells sorted from PBMCs, collected 45 days after the yellow fever booster vaccination. These receptors were collected from a young man who received the YFV17D yellow fever vaccine. Both conserved end residues are part of each CDR3. Each record gives: V gene, clone size, D gene, J gene, CDR3 protein, CDR3 DNA. The D gene is left open where the match is weak. The listing skips clone size in some rows; elsewhere it reads once, few, many or a size class.

V: TRBV6-5
size: .
D: TRBD2
J: TRBJ2-7
CDR3: CASSRLAGDPYEQYF
DNA: TGTGCCAGCAGTAGACTAGCGGGAGACCCCTACGAGCAGTACTTC

V: TRBV5-5
size: few
D: TRBD2
J: TRBJ2-1
CDR3: CASSPGTKYNEQFF
DNA: TGTGCCAGCAGCCCCGGGACTAAATACAATGAGCAGTTCTTC

V: TRBV24-1
size: many
D: .
J: TRBJ2-7
CDR3: CATSDGSSYEQYF
DNA: TGTGCCACCAGTGACGGGAGCTCCTACGAGCAGTACTTC

V: TRBV7-9
size: few
D: .
J: TRBJ2-4
CDR3: CASRQDEAKNIQYF
DNA: TGTGCCAGCAGACAGGACGAAGCCAAAAACATTCAGTACTTC

V: TRBV20-1
size: few
D: .
J: TRBJ2-3
CDR3: CSARDDQKGTDTQYF
DNA: TGCAGTGCTAGGGATGACCAAAAGGGCACAGATACGCAGTATTTT

V: TRBV6-1
size: .
D: .
J: TRBJ2-7
CDR3: CASSTGTSNNRQYF
DNA: TGTGCCAGCAGCACCGGGACATCCAACAACAGGCAGTACTTC

V: TRBV7-2
size: .
D: TRBD2
J: TRBJ2-5
CDR3: CASSFSKASGSKETQYF
DNA: TGTGCCAGCAGCTTCAGCAAGGCTAGCGGGAGTAAGGAGACCCAGTACTTC

V: TRBV29-1
size: .
D: .
J: TRBJ2-5
CDR3: CSVEASRRETQYF
DNA: TGCAGCGTTGAGGCCTCGAGGAGGGAGACCCAGTACTTC

V: TRBV11-3
size: few
D: .
J: TRBJ2-2
CDR3: CASSFISTGELFF
DNA: TGTGCCAGCAGCTTTATATCCACCGGGGAGCTGTTTTTT

V: TRBV6-1
size: .
D: TRBD1
J: TRBJ2-7
CDR3: CASTRTSTGLFYEQYF
DNA: TGTGCCAGCACTCGAACCTCGACAGGGTTGTTCTACGAGCAGTACTTC

V: TRBV5-4
size: few
D: .
J: TRBJ2-6
CDR3: CASSPQGANVLTF
DNA: TGTGCCAGCAGCCCCCAGGGGGCCAACGTCCTGACTTTC

V: TRBV18
size: many
D: .
J: TRBJ2-7
CDR3: CASSPGTYEQYF
DNA: TGTGCCAGCTCACCCGGGACGTACGAGCAGTACTTC

V: TRBV12-3/TRBV12-4
size: .
D: .
J: TRBJ1-1
CDR3: CASRRDHTRSAFF
DNA: TGTGCCAGCAGGCGGGACCACACACGGTCGGCTTTCTTT

V: TRBV5-1
size: few
D: .
J: TRBJ2-3
CDR3: CASSSAPSTDTQYF
DNA: TGCGCCAGCAGTTCGGCGCCTAGCACAGATACGCAGTATTTT

V: TRBV20-1
size: few
D: TRBD1
J: TRBJ2-7
CDR3: CSASRPGTGVYEQYF
DNA: TGCAGTGCTAGTCGCCCCGGGACAGGGGTCTACGAGCAGTACTTC

V: TRBV20-1
size: many
D: .
J: TRBJ2-4
CDR3: CSATPQSIQYF
DNA: TGCAGTGCTACCCCTCAGTCCATTCAGTACTTC

V: TRBV4-1
size: .
D: .
J: TRBJ2-7
CDR3: CASSQESSAYEQYF
DNA: TGCGCCAGCAGCCAAGAGAGCAGTGCCTACGAGCAGTACTTC

V: TRBV5-1
size: .
D: .
J: TRBJ2-7
CDR3: CASSVQGGSYEQYF
DNA: TGCGCCAGCAGCGTGCAGGGGGGTTCCTACGAGCAGTACTTC

V: TRBV5-1
size: few
D: TRBD2
J: TRBJ2-5
CDR3: CASTAGTSGATTQYF
DNA: TGCGCCAGCACAGCCGGGACTAGCGGGGCCACAACCCAGTACTTC

V: TRBV11-2
size: .
D: .
J: TRBJ2-7
CDR3: CASSLQRSYEQYF
DNA: TGTGCCAGCAGCTTACAAAGGAGCTACGAGCAGTACTTC

V: TRBV20-1
size: .
D: .
J: TRBJ1-2
CDR3: CSAVRDRHLNGYTF
DNA: TGCAGTGCTGTCCGGGACCGACATCTTAATGGCTACACCTTC

V: TRBV5-5
size: .
D: TRBD2
J: TRBJ2-1
CDR3: CASSTGLAGVGYNEQFF
DNA: TGTGCCAGCAGCACGGGACTAGCGGGAGTAGGTTACAATGAGCAGTTCTTC

V: TRBV10-1
size: few
D: .
J: TRBJ2-2
CDR3: CASTTGHTGELFF
DNA: TGCGCCTCAACGACGGGGCACACCGGGGAGCTGTTTTTT

V: TRBV6-2/TRBV6-3
size: few
D: .
J: TRBJ2-1
CDR3: CASSYPSRGTDTYNEQFF
DNA: TGTGCCAGCAGTTACCCTTCACGTGGGACCGACACCTACAATGAGCAGTTCTTC

V: TRBV7-2
size: few
D: TRBD2
J: TRBJ2-3
CDR3: CASSLAAGAQAIQYF
DNA: TGTGCCAGCAGCTTAGCAGCGGGGGCCCAAGCTATCCAGTATTTT

V: TRBV5-6
size: .
D: .
J: TRBJ2-3
CDR3: CASSLIGSTSTDTQYF
DNA: TGTGCCAGCAGCTTGATCGGGAGCACTAGCACAGATACGCAGTATTTT

V: TRBV20-1
size: .
D: TRBD2
J: TRBJ2-7
CDR3: CSALPSGLAHEQYF
DNA: TGCAGTGCTCTACCTTCAGGACTAGCCCACGAGCAGTACTTC

V: TRBV6-2/TRBV6-3
size: .
D: .
J: TRBJ2-2
CDR3: CASNSGTLVGTGELFF
DNA: TGTGCCAGCAATTCCGGGACATTGGTTGGTACCGGGGAGCTGTTTTTT

V: TRBV20-1
size: .
D: TRBD1
J: TRBJ2-2
CDR3: CSASRTGGTGELFF
DNA: TGCAGTGCTTCTAGGACAGGGGGGACCGGGGAGCTGTTTTTT

V: TRBV15
size: few
D: TRBD2
J: TRBJ2-1
CDR3: CATSSDSSGNSYNEQFF
DNA: TGTGCCACCAGCAGCGACTCTAGCGGCAACTCCTACAATGAGCAGTTCTTC